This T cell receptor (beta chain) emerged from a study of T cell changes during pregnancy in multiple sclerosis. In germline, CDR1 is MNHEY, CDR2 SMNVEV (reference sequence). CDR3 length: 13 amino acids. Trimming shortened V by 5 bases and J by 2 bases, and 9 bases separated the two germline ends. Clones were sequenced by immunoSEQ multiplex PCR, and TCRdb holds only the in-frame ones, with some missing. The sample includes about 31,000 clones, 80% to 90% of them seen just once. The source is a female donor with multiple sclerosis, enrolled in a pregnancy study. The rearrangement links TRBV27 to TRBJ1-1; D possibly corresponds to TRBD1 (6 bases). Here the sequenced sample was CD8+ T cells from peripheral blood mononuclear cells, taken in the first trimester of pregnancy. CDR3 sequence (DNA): TGTGCCAGCAGTATACAGGGTAACACTGAAGCTTTCTTT. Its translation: CASSIQGNTEAFF.